A selection of T cell receptor beta chains follows, all from one sample in a study of OX40 agonist ivuxolimab in advanced cancers. Clones were sequenced by immunoSEQ multiplex PCR, and TCRdb holds only the in-frame ones, with some missing. The table shows 33,000 or so clones, with 78% occurring only once. The sample consisted of CD4+ or CD8+ T cells sorted from blood, taken in a trial of the OX40 agonist ivuxolimab. Every receptor here comes from an adult with an advanced solid tumor such as melanoma, head and neck, liver or kidney cancer. Both conserved end residues are part of each CDR3. Each record gives: V gene, D gene, clone size, J gene, CDR3 protein, CDR3 DNA. D genes are given only for firm matches. Clone size, where shown, is once, few, many, or a class for clones that have expanded.

V gene: TRBV6-5
D gene: -
clone size: -
J gene: TRBJ1-3
CDR3 protein: CASSYHGLARGTIYF
CDR3 DNA: TGTGCCAGCAGTTACCACGGGCTGGCGCGCGGGACCATATATTTT

V gene: TRBV6-1
D gene: -
clone size: -
J gene: TRBJ2-7
CDR3 protein: CASATGRTYEQYF
CDR3 DNA: TGTGCCAGCGCTACGGGACGAACCTACGAGCAGTACTTC

V gene: TRBV18
D gene: -
clone size: -
J gene: TRBJ1-2
CDR3 protein: CASSPSSEYGYTF
CDR3 DNA: TGTGCCAGCTCACCCAGTTCAGAGTATGGCTACACCTTC

V gene: TRBV9
D gene: -
clone size: -
J gene: TRBJ2-5
CDR3 protein: CASSVTSSETQYF
CDR3 DNA: TGTGCCAGCAGCGTAACCAGCTCGGAGACCCAGTACTTC

V gene: TRBV9
D gene: -
clone size: once
J gene: TRBJ2-2
CDR3 protein: CASSRGTGASTGELFF
CDR3 DNA: TGTGCCAGCAGCAGGGGAACGGGAGCCAGCACCGGGGAGCTGTTTTTT

V gene: TRBV9
D gene: TRBD1
clone size: -
J gene: TRBJ2-7
CDR3 protein: CASHRDSSTYEQYF
CDR3 DNA: TGTGCCAGCCACCGGGACAGCTCAACCTACGAGCAGTACTTC

V gene: TRBV7-3
D gene: -
clone size: -
J gene: TRBJ2-2
CDR3 protein: CASSFRTGELFF
CDR3 DNA: TGTGCCAGCAGCTTCAGAACCGGGGAGCTGTTTTTT

V gene: TRBV9
D gene: -
clone size: few
J gene: TRBJ1-1
CDR3 protein: CASSGGPGQSQAFF
CDR3 DNA: TGTGCCAGCAGCGGGGGGCCGGGGCAATCGCAAGCTTTCTTT

V gene: TRBV28
D gene: -
clone size: -
J gene: TRBJ1-5
CDR3 protein: CASKPGQTNQPQHF
CDR3 DNA: TGTGCCAGCAAACCAGGACAGACTAATCAGCCCCAGCATTTT

V gene: TRBV9
D gene: TRBD2
clone size: -
J gene: TRBJ2-2
CDR3 protein: CASSVGLAGELFF
CDR3 DNA: TGTGCCAGCAGCGTGGGACTAGCCGGGGAGCTGTTTTTT

V gene: TRBV7-8
D gene: -
clone size: -
J gene: TRBJ2-5
CDR3 protein: CASSPKAPGTEFVVTQYF
CDR3 DNA: TGTGCCAGCAGCCCCAAAGCCCCCGGGACCGAATTTGTTGTGACCCAGTACTTC

V gene: TRBV6-1
D gene: -
clone size: -
J gene: TRBJ1-4
CDR3 protein: CASTRVLGVNEKLFF
CDR3 DNA: TGTGCCAGCACTCGGGTCCTTGGGGTAAATGAAAAACTGTTTTTT

V gene: TRBV6-5
D gene: TRBD1
clone size: -
J gene: TRBJ2-7
CDR3 protein: CASSDRAYEQYF
CDR3 DNA: TGTGCCAGCAGCGACAGGGCCTACGAGCAGTACTTC

V gene: TRBV6-1
D gene: -
clone size: -
J gene: TRBJ2-7
CDR3 protein: CASSEVTRIPYF
CDR3 DNA: TGTGCCAGCAGTGAAGTAACTCGGATCCCGTACTTC

V gene: TRBV7-9
D gene: TRBD1
clone size: -
J gene: TRBJ2-5
CDR3 protein: CASSLGQGWETQYF
CDR3 DNA: TGTGCCAGCAGCTTGGGACAGGGGTGGGAGACCCAGTACTTC

V gene: TRBV10-3
D gene: TRBD1
clone size: few
J gene: TRBJ2-2
CDR3 protein: CAISPQGGGELFF
CDR3 DNA: TGTGCCATCAGTCCACAGGGGGGCGGGGAGCTGTTTTTT

V gene: TRBV6-4
D gene: TRBD2
clone size: -
J gene: TRBJ2-1
CDR3 protein: CASSDALTSGYNEQFF
CDR3 DNA: TGTGCCAGCAGTGACGCACTGACTAGCGGTTACAATGAGCAGTTCTTC

V gene: TRBV9
D gene: -
clone size: few
J gene: TRBJ1-1
CDR3 protein: CASSPRDGITEAFF
CDR3 DNA: TGTGCCAGCAGCCCCCGGGACGGTATCACTGAAGCTTTCTTT

V gene: TRBV7-3
D gene: TRBD1
clone size: -
J gene: TRBJ2-2
CDR3 protein: CASSPRGTEFTGELFF
CDR3 DNA: TGTGCCAGCAGTCCTAGGGGGACAGAGTTCACCGGGGAGCTGTTTTTT

V gene: TRBV9
D gene: TRBD1
clone size: -
J gene: TRBJ2-2
CDR3 protein: CASSPRTGPTGELFF
CDR3 DNA: TGTGCCAGCAGCCCCCGGACAGGGCCAACCGGGGAGCTGTTTTTT

V gene: TRBV29-1
D gene: -
clone size: -
J gene: TRBJ2-1
CDR3 protein: CSVSQTGSNEQFF
CDR3 DNA: TGCAGCGTTTCCCAAACAGGGAGTAATGAGCAGTTCTTC

V gene: TRBV28
D gene: -
clone size: -
J gene: TRBJ1-1
CDR3 protein: CASSPIGLFRDTEAFF
CDR3 DNA: TGTGCCAGCAGTCCGATAGGTCTATTTAGGGATACTGAAGCTTTCTTT

V gene: TRBV7-2
D gene: TRBD1
clone size: -
J gene: TRBJ1-5
CDR3 protein: CASRRDRNLQGAQHF
CDR3 DNA: TGTGCCAGCAGGAGGGACAGGAATCTTCAGGGAGCCCAGCATTTT

V gene: TRBV5-5
D gene: TRBD1
clone size: -
J gene: TRBJ1-4
CDR3 protein: CASSWRQGQDEKLFF
CDR3 DNA: TGTGCCAGCAGCTGGCGACAGGGCCAGGATGAAAAACTGTTTTTT

V gene: TRBV2
D gene: -
clone size: -
J gene: TRBJ2-2
CDR3 protein: CASSYGTGELFF
CDR3 DNA: TGTGCCAGCAGCTATGGCACCGGGGAGCTGTTTTTT

V gene: TRBV7-3
D gene: -
clone size: -
J gene: TRBJ2-1
CDR3 protein: CASSFGGFGGYNEQFF
CDR3 DNA: TGTGCCAGCAGCTTTGGAGGATTTGGGGGTTACAATGAGCAGTTCTTC

V gene: TRBV27
D gene: -
clone size: -
J gene: TRBJ2-5
CDR3 protein: CASSSGRGGETQYF
CDR3 DNA: TGTGCCAGCAGTTCAGGGAGGGGGGGGGAGACCCAGTACTTC

V gene: TRBV27
D gene: -
clone size: -
J gene: TRBJ1-2
CDR3 protein: CASSLSSLGGYGYTF
CDR3 DNA: TGTGCCAGCAGTTTATCCTCACTCGGGGGGTATGGCTACACCTTC

V gene: TRBV5-1
D gene: TRBD2
clone size: few
J gene: TRBJ2-5
CDR3 protein: CASSLSSGETQYF
CDR3 DNA: TGCGCCAGCAGCTTGTCTAGCGGAGAGACCCAGTACTTC

V gene: TRBV6-1
D gene: -
clone size: -
J gene: TRBJ1-6
CDR3 protein: CASSSASPLHF
CDR3 DNA: TGTGCCAGCAGTTCAGCTTCACCCCTCCACTTT

V gene: TRBV6-6
D gene: TRBD2
clone size: few
J gene: TRBJ2-7
CDR3 protein: CASSYRTSGNYEQYF
CDR3 DNA: TGTGCCAGCAGTTACAGGACTAGCGGGAACTACGAGCAGTACTTC

V gene: TRBV5-1
D gene: TRBD2
clone size: -
J gene: TRBJ2-1
CDR3 protein: CASSFLSGGNNEQFF
CDR3 DNA: TGCGCCAGCAGCTTCCTTAGCGGGGGGAACAATGAGCAGTTCTTC

V gene: TRBV7-8
D gene: -
clone size: -
J gene: TRBJ1-5
CDR3 protein: CASSLGRGNSNQPQHF
CDR3 DNA: TGTGCCAGCAGCTTAGGAAGGGGGAATAGCAATCAGCCCCAGCATTTT

V gene: TRBV5-6
D gene: -
clone size: -
J gene: TRBJ2-7
CDR3 protein: CASSAGYDDYEQYF
CDR3 DNA: TGTGCCAGCAGCGCCGGATACGATGACTACGAGCAGTACTTC

V gene: TRBV7-9
D gene: -
clone size: few
J gene: TRBJ2-5
CDR3 protein: CASSHQETQYF
CDR3 DNA: TGTGCCAGCAGCCACCAAGAGACCCAGTACTTC

V gene: TRBV7-9
D gene: TRBD2
clone size: -
J gene: TRBJ2-1
CDR3 protein: CASSLGGSGGDNEQFF
CDR3 DNA: TGTGCCAGCAGCTTAGGAGGTAGCGGGGGGGACAATGAGCAGTTCTTC

V gene: TRBV4-1
D gene: TRBD2
clone size: -
J gene: TRBJ2-2
CDR3 protein: CASSTRPGLAGVQNTGELFF
CDR3 DNA: TGCGCCAGCAGCACCAGACCGGGACTAGCGGGAGTTCAAAACACCGGGGAGCTGTTTTTT

V gene: TRBV30
D gene: -
clone size: -
J gene: TRBJ2-1
CDR3 protein: CAWSVGNNEQFF
CDR3 DNA: TGTGCCTGGAGTGTAGGGAACAATGAGCAGTTCTTC

V gene: TRBV29-1
D gene: -
clone size: -
J gene: TRBJ1-4
CDR3 protein: CSVYRAGEKLFF
CDR3 DNA: TGCAGCGTTTACCGGGCCGGGGAAAAACTGTTTTTT

V gene: TRBV29-1
D gene: TRBD2
clone size: -
J gene: TRBJ2-5
CDR3 protein: CSVSSGGQETQYF
CDR3 DNA: TGCAGCGTTAGTAGCGGGGGACAAGAGACCCAGTACTTC

V gene: TRBV6-6
D gene: -
clone size: -
J gene: TRBJ2-5
CDR3 protein: CASSYSGTGTSWQYF
CDR3 DNA: TGTGCCAGCAGTTATTCCGGGACAGGGACTAGCTGGCAGTACTTC

V gene: TRBV19
D gene: -
clone size: -
J gene: TRBJ1-5
CDR3 protein: CASSIRRGDNQPQHF
CDR3 DNA: TGTGCCAGTAGTATACGGAGGGGGGACAATCAGCCCCAGCATTTT

V gene: TRBV4-1
D gene: -
clone size: -
J gene: TRBJ1-4
CDR3 protein: CASSQDFKLNEKLFF
CDR3 DNA: TGCGCCAGCAGCCAAGATTTTAAGCTTAATGAAAAACTGTTTTTT

V gene: TRBV2
D gene: -
clone size: -
J gene: TRBJ2-1
CDR3 protein: CASSETGVGSYNEQFF
CDR3 DNA: TGTGCCAGCAGTGAAACAGGAGTGGGCTCCTACAATGAGCAGTTCTTC

V gene: TRBV6-5
D gene: TRBD1
clone size: once
J gene: TRBJ1-3
CDR3 protein: CASSRTGGQGNTIYF
CDR3 DNA: TGTGCCAGCAGTCGGACAGGGGGGCAGGGAAACACCATATATTTT

V gene: TRBV4-2
D gene: -
clone size: -
J gene: TRBJ2-5
CDR3 protein: CASSQEAGNGETQYF
CDR3 DNA: TGTGCCAGCAGCCAAGAGGCGGGGAACGGGGAGACCCAGTACTTC

V gene: TRBV19
D gene: -
clone size: -
J gene: TRBJ1-5
CDR3 protein: CASSSTGHPNQPQHF
CDR3 DNA: TGTGCCAGTAGTTCTACAGGTCATCCCAATCAGCCCCAGCATTTT

V gene: TRBV28
D gene: TRBD1
clone size: -
J gene: TRBJ2-1
CDR3 protein: CASRLSQGVASEQFF
CDR3 DNA: TGTGCCAGCAGGTTAAGCCAGGGGGTTGCGTCTGAGCAGTTCTTC

V gene: TRBV5-1
D gene: TRBD2
clone size: -
J gene: TRBJ2-7
CDR3 protein: CASSLSGTSYEQYF
CDR3 DNA: TGCGCCAGCAGCTTAAGCGGGACCTCCTACGAGCAGTACTTC

V gene: TRBV4-1
D gene: -
clone size: once
J gene: TRBJ1-4
CDR3 protein: CASSQEYATNEKLFF
CDR3 DNA: TGCGCCAGCAGCCAAGAGTATGCAACTAATGAAAAACTGTTTTTT

V gene: TRBV29-1
D gene: -
clone size: once
J gene: TRBJ1-2
CDR3 protein: CSVSWGPYGYTF
CDR3 DNA: TGCAGCGTTTCTTGGGGGCCCTATGGCTACACCTTC

V gene: TRBV6-1
D gene: TRBD2
clone size: -
J gene: TRBJ2-7
CDR3 protein: CASSEAAGGFLGAYEQYF
CDR3 DNA: TGTGCCAGCAGTGAAGCAGCGGGAGGGTTCCTTGGGGCCTACGAGCAGTACTTC

V gene: TRBV5-1
D gene: -
clone size: -
J gene: TRBJ1-5
CDR3 protein: CASSEDSSSNQPQHF
CDR3 DNA: TGCGCCAGCAGCGAGGACAGTTCTAGCAATCAGCCCCAGCATTTT

V gene: TRBV18
D gene: -
clone size: -
J gene: TRBJ2-3
CDR3 protein: CASSSTDTQYF
CDR3 DNA: TGTGCCAGCTCCTCCACAGATACGCAGTATTTT

V gene: TRBV11-3
D gene: TRBD2
clone size: -
J gene: TRBJ2-2
CDR3 protein: CASSFALGGGGELFF
CDR3 DNA: TGTGCCAGCAGCTTTGCCCTCGGCGGGGGCGGGGAGCTGTTTTTT

V gene: TRBV5-4
D gene: -
clone size: -
J gene: TRBJ2-2
CDR3 protein: CASSLGGTGELFF
CDR3 DNA: TGTGCCAGCAGCTTGGGTGGGACCGGGGAGCTGTTTTTT

V gene: TRBV28
D gene: -
clone size: -
J gene: TRBJ2-6
CDR3 protein: CASSPRGSGANVLTF
CDR3 DNA: TGTGCCAGCAGTCCTCGGGGCTCTGGGGCCAACGTCCTGACTTTC

V gene: TRBV27
D gene: -
clone size: -
J gene: TRBJ2-7
CDR3 protein: CASSPGTHHHEQYF
CDR3 DNA: TGTGCCAGCAGCCCTGGGACACACCACCACGAGCAGTACTTC